One and the same sample provided the 10 T cell receptor beta chains below, sequenced in a study of T cells in Graves' hyperthyroidism and ophthalmopathy. Researchers amplified the TCR beta CDR3 regions from RNA transcripts. The HTBI set primed first-round TCR CDR3 RT-PCR. TCRdb reprocessed the multiplex PCR reads via MiXCR and lists one record per CDR3 protein. The sample lists some 650,000 distinct CDR3 sequences; 15% to 20% were seen once. The sample was blood. Receptors were obtained from a woman aged 40 to 49 with Graves' ophthalmopathy.

This chain uses TRBV29-1 with TRBJ2-1, with 10 bases lining up with TRBD2. In germline, CDR1 is SQVTM, CDR2 ANQGSEA. CDR3 length: 14 residues. The CDR3 DNA follows: TGCAGGGGGGCCGGCACTAGCGGGACCAATGAGCAGTTCTTC. Its protein is CRGAGTSGTNEQFF.

This clonotype has ten or more counts. The V gene is TRBV2, the J gene TRBJ1-6, with TRBD1 matching 8 bases. In germline, CDR1 is SNHLY, CDR2 FYNNEI. The CDR3 runs 15 residues. With V trimmed by 6 bases and J by 10 bases, 11 bases remained unmatched. The CDR3 loop reads CASRRLGTGESPLHF. CDR3 nucleotide sequence: TGTGCCAGCAGAAGACTCGGGACAGGTGAATCACCCCTCCACTTT.

The V and J genes are TRBV18 and TRBJ1-3; D is unclear. The CDR3 is 15 amino acids. Germline V CDR1 and CDR2: KGHSH, LQKENI. V was clipped by 2 bases and J by 0 bases, with 8 bases between them. CDR3 loop: CASSPAEISGNTIYF. The CDR3 DNA sequence: TGTGCCAGCTCACCAGCAGAGATCTCTGGAAACACCATATATTTT.

This clonotype has ten or more counts. The J gene is TRBJ1-6, the V gene TRBV27; D uncertain. Between the trimmed V and J ends, which lost 6 bases and 8 bases, there was a span of 23 bases. This CDR3 is built from 17 residues. Germline-derived CDR1 and CDR2 are MNHEY and SMNVEV (reference sequence). The CDR3 reads CASSLDHRRAMDSPLHF. The CDR3 nucleotides read TGTGCCAGCAGCTTAGATCATCGGCGGGCGATGGATTCACCCCTCCACTTT.

On this clonotype itself: One end of the junction varies from germline; a read error may be responsible. V is TRBV27 and J is TRBJ2-1; weak D call: TRBD1 (5 bases). This CDR3 has 16 residues. The germline gives CDR1 MNHEY, CDR2 SMNVEV (reference sequence). The CDR3 DNA follows: TGTGCCAGCAGTTCCCAAGGGGATGTCGCCTACAATGAGCAGCTCTTC. This gives the protein CASSSQGDVAYNEQLF.

This clonotype showed up many times. The CDR3 nucleotides read TGTGCCAGCAGTTTTGAGTCCGGGGCAGGGGGCCATCAGCCCCAGCATTTT. Translation gives CASSFESGAGGHQPQHF. The V and J genes are TRBV27 and TRBJ1-5; 8 positions agree with TRBD1. Germline CDR1 and CDR2: MNHEY and SMNVEV (reference sequence). The V and J ends lost 3 bases and 5 bases, in that order; junction bases with no gene match: 12. There are 17 residues in the CDR3.

This chain uses TRBV20-1 with TRBJ2-3, with 8 positions matching TRBD2. J was trimmed by 4 bases and V by 3 bases; bases with no gene match: 9. The CDR3 spans 15 residues. Germline lookup yields CDR1 DFQATT and CDR2 SNEGSKA (reference sequence). In DNA form, the CDR3 reads TGCAGTGCTAGGGGGGGTACTAGCGGTCCAGATACGCAGTATTTT. Protein: CSARGGTSGPDTQYF.

The J gene is TRBJ2-3, the V gene TRBV30, with TRBD2 as a possible D gene (5 bases). V was shortened by 0 bases and J by 4 bases, with 14 bases between the two germline ends. The CDR3 contains 15 residues. CDR1 GTSNPN and CDR2 SVGIG come from the germline V gene (reference sequence). CDR3 region: CAWSVQWGAADTQYF. CDR3 sequence (DNA): TGTGCCTGGAGTGTACAATGGGGAGCTGCAGATACGCAGTATTTT.

The V call is TRBV12-3 or TRBV12-4, the J call TRBJ1-2; D unresolved. Trimming left V 3 bases short and J 2 bases short, with 10 bases between. CDR3 length: 14 residues. The CDR3 sequence is CASSFRGRNYGYTF. The CDR3 nucleotides are TGTGCCAGCAGTTTTCGAGGCAGGAACTATGGCTACACCTTC.

This clonotype has ten or more counts. The rearrangement links TRBV11-3 to TRBJ2-1; 9 bases line up with TRBD2. Unmatched junction bases numbered 13, after V lost 5 bases and J lost 8 bases. This CDR3 comprises 16 residues. From germline, CDR1 is SGHNT and CDR2 YENEEA. The CDR3 region has the DNA TGTGCCAGCAGCCCAGCCCCGGGACTAGCCTTCGATGAGCAGTTCTTC. Its translation: CASSPAPGLAFDEQFF. The full variable domain, its missing parts supplied by reference TRBV11-3 and TRBJ2-1, is EAGVVQSPRYKIIEKKQPVAFWCNPISGHNTLYWYLQNLGQGPELLIRYENEEAVDDSQLPKDRFSAERLKGVDSTLKIQPAELGDSAVYLCASSPAPGLAFDEQFFGPGTRLTVL.